Listed below are T cell receptor beta chains from one sample, sequenced in a study of blood T cells in healthy people across ages. TCRdb reanalysed the 5' RACE reads using MiXCR and keeps one entry per CDR3 protein. Among roughly 500,000 distinct CDR3 sequences, less than 25% were seen once, and the ten largest hold 8.5% to 9.5%. The same data also contributed to another study, on T cells of mothers and their children.

Specimen: blood. Every receptor here comes from a boy between 5 and 17 years old in good health. CDR3s include the opening cysteine and the closing phenylalanine or tryptophan. The order of the fields is clone size, V gene, D gene, J gene, CDR3 DNA, CDR3 protein. A D gene is named only where the DNA matches it firmly. The size of a clone is reported for some rows only, either as once, few or many, or as a class for expanded clones.

NA	TRBV28	TRBD1	TRBJ1-1	TGTGCCAGCAGTTTGGCGGGACAGGGTAACACTGAAGCTTTCTTT	CASSLAGQGNTEAFF
NA	TRBV7-3	TRBD2	TRBJ2-1	TGTGCCAGCAGCTTAAGCGGCGGGGGGGCCTACAATGAGCAGTTCTTC	CASSLSGGGAYNEQFF
few	TRBV20-1	NA	TRBJ2-3	TGCAGTGCGGGACCACGGGGTACGCAGTATTTT	CSAGPRGTQYF
few	TRBV12-5	NA	TRBJ2-7	TGTGCTAGTGGTTTGGAGCCGTTGGGGCATTGCTACGAGCAGTACTTC	CASGLEPLGHCYEQYF
NA	TRBV11-2	NA	TRBJ2-1	TGTGCCATCAGCTTAGATAGACTAGTTAGAGGGGACAATGAGCAGTTCTTC	CAISLDRLVRGDNEQFF
NA	TRBV20-1	NA	TRBJ2-3	TGCAGTGCTCTAGGACAGAGTACAGATACGCAGTATTTT	CSALGQSTDTQYF
few	TRBV7-2	TRBD2	TRBJ2-1	TGTGCCAGCAGCTTAGCTATGGGGGAGGGGAATGAGCAGTTCTTC	CASSLAMGEGNEQFF
many	TRBV6-2/TRBV6-3	NA	TRBJ2-5	TGTGCCAGCAGTCCCCTGCGGTATCTCGGGGTGACCCAGTACTTC	CASSPLRYLGVTQYF
few	TRBV6-6	NA	TRBJ2-7	TGTGCCAGCAGTTACCCACGGGGCCAGTCTTACGAGCAGTACTTC	CASSYPRGQSYEQYF
few	TRBV28	NA	TRBJ2-2	TGTGCCAGCAGTTTAGTACGAGGACACGACACCGGGGAGCTGTTTTTT	CASSLVRGHDTGELFF
NA	TRBV29-1	TRBD2	TRBJ2-1	TGCAGCGTTGAATTTTTTGGGCTAGCGGGAGGCCCCTACAATGAGCAGTTCTTC	CSVEFFGLAGGPYNEQFF
NA	TRBV28	TRBD2	TRBJ2-7	TGTGCCAGCAGTCTGGTAGCAGCGGGAGGGCCCTACGAGCAGTACTTC	CASSLVAAGGPYEQYF
NA	TRBV10-3	TRBD2	TRBJ2-3	TGTGCCATCAGTGAGTCGCCTAGCGGGAGTGCAGATACGCAGTATTTT	CAISESPSGSADTQYF
many	TRBV18	TRBD1	TRBJ1-4	TGTGCCAGCTCTGGGACAGGGCCGAATGAAAAACTGTTTTTT	CASSGTGPNEKLFF
once	TRBV19	NA	TRBJ2-2	TGTGCCAGTAGTATAGGGTCCTTTTCACGGACTGGGCCCGCCGGGGAGCTGTTTTTT	CASSIGSFSRTGPAGELFF
NA	TRBV6-5	NA	TRBJ2-1	TGTGCCAGCAGGCCCGTCCAGGTATACAATGAGCAGTTCTTC	CASRPVQVYNEQFF
NA	TRBV7-3	TRBD1	TRBJ1-2	TGTGCCAGCATTCCGGACAGGGGGAATGGCTACACCTTC	CASIPDRGNGYTF
few	TRBV7-9	NA	TRBJ2-4	TGTGCCAGCAGTCCCAACCGGCAGGGTTCCAAAAACATTCAGTACTTC	CASSPNRQGSKNIQYF
NA	TRBV20-1	NA	TRBJ1-1	TGCAGTGCTAGAGCAGTGGTGCGGGATCGTTTCTTTCTGAACACTGAAGCCTTCTTT	CSARAVVRDRFFLNTEAFF
few	TRBV7-9	NA	TRBJ2-1	TGTGCCAGCAGGGCGACCAGTGTGCAGTTCTTC	CASRATSVQFF
NA	TRBV9	TRBD2	TRBJ2-3	TGTGCCAGCAGCGAGGAGAGACTAGCGGGAGGGACAACAGATACGCAGTATTTT	CASSEERLAGGTTDTQYF
NA	TRBV7-2	NA	TRBJ2-5	TGTGCCAGCAGCTTAGGCCTAGGAGGGACCCAGTACTTC	CASSLGLGGTQYF
NA	TRBV29-1	NA	TRBJ1-2	TGCAGCGCCTTGACCGGAGATGGCTACACCTTC	CSALTGDGYTF
few	TRBV7-2	NA	TRBJ1-5	TGTGCCATCAGCCCAGGGAAGGGTCAGCCCCAGCATTTT	CAISPGKGQPQHF
NA	TRBV25-1	TRBD1	TRBJ2-5	TGTGCCAGCAGTGATTCTCGACAGGGATTGTGGCAAGAGACCCAGTACTTC	CASSDSRQGLWQETQYF
NA	TRBV5-1	NA	TRBJ2-5	TGCGCCAGCAGCTTGTGGACGGAAGAGACCCAGTACTTC	CASSLWTEETQYF
NA	TRBV6-2/TRBV6-3	TRBD2	TRBJ2-7	TGTGCCAGCAGTACCTATTCGCCTAGCGGGAGCTACGAGCAGTACTTC	CASSTYSPSGSYEQYF
NA	TRBV7-9	TRBD2	TRBJ2-1	TGTGCCAGCAGCTCGGGACTAGCGGGAGGCCATGAGCAGTTCTTC	CASSSGLAGGHEQFF
once	TRBV6-6	NA	TRBJ2-7	TGTGCCAGCAGCCAATATCCGGCACAGACCCCTAGCGAGCAGTACTTC	CASSQYPAQTPSEQYF
NA	TRBV28	NA	TRBJ1-5	TGTGCCAGCCTCAGGGGCCAGGGAGGACAGCCCCAGCATTTT	CASLRGQGGQPQHF
NA	TRBV7-3	NA	TRBJ2-5	TGTGCCAGCAGCCCAGGTTGGGGGGCAGAACAAGAGACCCAGTACTTC	CASSPGWGAEQETQYF
NA	TRBV19	NA	TRBJ2-3	TGTGCCAGTAGTCGCGGGGCACCTAGCACAGATACGCAGTATTTT	CASSRGAPSTDTQYF
NA	TRBV20-1	TRBD2	TRBJ2-1	TGCAGTGCTATTTTTGGACTAGCGGGAGACAATGAGCAGTTCTTC	CSAIFGLAGDNEQFF
NA	TRBV30	NA	TRBJ1-2	TGTGCCTGGAGTCCAGGACGGGCTTTTGCGTATGGCTACACCTTC	CAWSPGRAFAYGYTF
few	TRBV19	NA	TRBJ2-2	TGTGCTAGTAGTACCCGGGTCAGCTCCGGGGAGCTGTTTTTT	CASSTRVSSGELFF
many	TRBV7-2	NA	TRBJ2-5	TGTGCCAGCAGTTTAGCCAGGGGAGGTGGCGAGACCCAGTACTTC	CASSLARGGGETQYF
few	TRBV5-1	NA	TRBJ2-7	TGCGCCGGCAGCTCCTCGACAGGTTCCTACGAGCAGTACTTC	CAGSSSTGSYEQYF
NA	TRBV5-1	NA	TRBJ2-5	TGCGCCAGCAGAGGGGACTTAGAGACCCAGTACTTC	CASRGDLETQYF
NA	TRBV28	NA	TRBJ2-5	TGTGCCGGCAGTCCAGCGTTGAAGCAAGAGACCCAGTACTTC	CAGSPALKQETQYF
NA	TRBV2	TRBD1	TRBJ1-4	TGTGCCAGCAGTAAGGACAGGGGGCGGGCTAATGAAAAACTGTTTTTT	CASSKDRGRANEKLFF
few	TRBV20-1	NA	TRBJ2-7	TGCAGTGCTCTTAACGGTGAGACAGAATCCTACGAGCAGTACTTC	CSALNGETESYEQYF
many	TRBV27	TRBD2	TRBJ2-3	TGTGCCAGCAGTTTTGGGGGGGGCACAGATACGCAGTATTTT	CASSFGGGTDTQYF
NA	TRBV9	TRBD1	TRBJ1-1	TGTGCCAGCAGAGATGGTAGGGGGCGCGGGACTGAAGCTTTCTTT	CASRDGRGRGTEAFF
NA	TRBV6-1	TRBD1	TRBJ1-6	TGTGCCAGCAGTGAGACAGGGGGCAATTCACCCCTCCACTTT	CASSETGGNSPLHF
NA	TRBV11-3	TRBD2	TRBJ2-4	TGTACCAGCAGCTCCGCCCTTAGCGGGGGCGACATTCAGTACTTC	CTSSSALSGGDIQYF
few	TRBV12-3/TRBV12-4	NA	TRBJ2-7	TGTGCCAGCAGTTTCCAAGGAGCAATGGACGAGCAGTACTTC	CASSFQGAMDEQYF
NA	TRBV6-5	NA	TRBJ2-7	TGTGCCAGCAGTTCCTACAGGAATATTGGGTCCTACGAGCAGTACTTC	CASSSYRNIGSYEQYF
few	TRBV7-9	TRBD2	TRBJ2-3	TGTGCCCATGGGACTAGCAGACACACAGATACGCAGTATTTT	CAHGTSRHTDTQYF
few	TRBV7-8	NA	TRBJ1-6	TGTGCCAGCAGCCCAAGGGGTCCCTATAATTCACCCCTCCACTTT	CASSPRGPYNSPLHF
NA	TRBV9	NA	TRBJ2-1	TGTGCCAGCAGCGTGTCCCCACTAGCCCTATACAATGAGCAGTTCTTC	CASSVSPLALYNEQFF
NA	TRBV12-3/TRBV12-4	NA	TRBJ1-2	TGTGCCAGCAGTTCCGACCTGGGCTATGGCTACACCTTC	CASSSDLGYGYTF
NA	TRBV29-1	TRBD2	TRBJ2-3	TGCAGCGTTCGGGGACTAGCGGGAGGGTACACAGATACGCAGTATTTT	CSVRGLAGGYTDTQYF
few	TRBV7-6	NA	TRBJ1-2	TGTGCCAGCAGCTTAAACAGGAACTATGGCTACACCTTC	CASSLNRNYGYTF
NA	TRBV9	TRBD1	TRBJ2-5	TGTGCCAGCAGCGTAGAGGGACAGAGTCTTCAAGAGACCCAGTACTTC	CASSVEGQSLQETQYF
NA	TRBV9	NA	TRBJ2-2	TGTGCCAGCAGCGTTGGTCAGTCCCACACCGGGGAGCTGTTTTTT	CASSVGQSHTGELFF
NA	TRBV20-1	NA	TRBJ2-7	TGCAGTGCTAGTGGCGCAGACTACGAGCAGTACTTC	CSASGADYEQYF
NA	TRBV4-3	NA	TRBJ2-7	TGCGCCAGCAGCCAAGATATGAGGACGGGTGGCTACGAGCAGTACTTC	CASSQDMRTGGYEQYF